This TCR beta chain is from a study of shared clonotypes between healthy human individuals. Background on the study: Sampling drew on donors who were two women and three men aged 18 to 49. Regarding the study as a whole: Among the subsets, naive ones generally showed larger estimated richness than memory ones.

Generated by immunoSEQ multiplex PCR, the TCRdb table keeps only in-frame clones and is missing some. This sample has about 590,000 clones, with over 95% found just once. Only CD45RO-negative cells positively selected for CCR7 counted as naive CD8 cells, so terminally differentiated effector memory CD45RA+ cells were excluded. The donor cohort consisted entirely of Caucasian adults residing in Nashville, Tennessee. V was clipped by 4 bases and J by 4 bases; unmatched bases: 4. The CDR3 loop spans 14 amino acids. Germline V lookup: CDR1 SGHDT, CDR2 YYEEEE. Details on this clone: No antigen is known for it.

The V gene is TRBV5-6, the J gene TRBJ2-7; TRBD1 aligns across 11 bases. Sequencing was performed on naive CD8+ T cells sorted from blood. This TCR came from a woman aged 30 to 39 in good health. The CDR3 loop is CASSGGQGAYEQYF. Written as DNA, the CDR3 is TGTGCCAGCAGCGGCGGACAGGGGGCGTACGAGCAGTACTTC. The variable domain in full, with the rest retrieved from reference TRBV5-6 and TRBJ2-7, is DAGVTQSPTHLIKTRGQQVTLRCSPKSGHDTVSWYQQALGQGPQFIFQYYEEEERQRGNFPDRFSGHQFPNYSSELNVNALLLGDSALYLCASSGGQGAYEQYFGPGTRLTVT.